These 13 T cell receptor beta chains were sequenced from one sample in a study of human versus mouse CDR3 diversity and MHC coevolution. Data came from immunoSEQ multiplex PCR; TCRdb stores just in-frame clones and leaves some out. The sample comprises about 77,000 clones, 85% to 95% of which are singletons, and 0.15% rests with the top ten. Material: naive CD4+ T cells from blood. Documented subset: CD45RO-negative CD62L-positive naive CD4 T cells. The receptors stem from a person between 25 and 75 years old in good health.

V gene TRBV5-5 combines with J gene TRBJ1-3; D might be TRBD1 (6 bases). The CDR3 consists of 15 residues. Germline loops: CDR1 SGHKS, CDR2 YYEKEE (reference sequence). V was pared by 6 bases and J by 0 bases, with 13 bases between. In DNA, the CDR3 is TGTGCCAGCAACACGGACAGAAACTCTGGAAACACCATATATTTT. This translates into CASNTDRNSGNTIYF.

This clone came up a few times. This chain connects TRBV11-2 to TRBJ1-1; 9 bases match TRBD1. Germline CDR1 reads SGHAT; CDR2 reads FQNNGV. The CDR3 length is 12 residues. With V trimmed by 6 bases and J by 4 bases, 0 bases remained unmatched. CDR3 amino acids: CASRTGGTEAFF. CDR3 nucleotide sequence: TGTGCCAGCAGGACAGGGGGCACTGAAGCTTTCTTT.

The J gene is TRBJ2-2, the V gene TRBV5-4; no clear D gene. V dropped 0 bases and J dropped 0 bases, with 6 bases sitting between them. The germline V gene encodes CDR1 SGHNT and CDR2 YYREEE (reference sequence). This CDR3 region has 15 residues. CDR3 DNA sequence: TGTGCCAGCAGCTTGGCACAGCCGAACACCGGGGAGCTGTTTTTT. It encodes CASSLAQPNTGELFF.

The CDR3 nucleotides read TGTGCCAGTACCCCCCTCGGACAGGGAGGTCAGCCCCAGCATTTT. Its protein is CASTPLGQGGQPQHF. The V and J genes are TRBV19 and TRBJ1-5; 8 positions agree with TRBD1. V trimming: 7 bases; J trimming: 6 bases; junction bases outside the gene matches: 11. Germline-derived CDR1 and CDR2 are LNHDA and SQIVND (reference sequence). The length of the CDR3 is 15 residues.

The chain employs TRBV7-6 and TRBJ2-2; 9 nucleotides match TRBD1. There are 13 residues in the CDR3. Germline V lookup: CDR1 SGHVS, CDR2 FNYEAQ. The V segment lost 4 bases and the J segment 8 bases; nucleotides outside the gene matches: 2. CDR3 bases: TGTGCCAGCAGCTGGGACAGGGAAGGGGAGCTGTTTTTT. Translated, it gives CASSWDREGELFF.

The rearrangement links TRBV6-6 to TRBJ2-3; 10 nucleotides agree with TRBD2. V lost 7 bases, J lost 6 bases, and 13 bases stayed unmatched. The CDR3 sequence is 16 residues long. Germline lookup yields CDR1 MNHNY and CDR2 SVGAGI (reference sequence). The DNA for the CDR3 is TGTGCCAGCAAGGTGTGGGCTAGCGGGGGCCCGGATACGCAGTATTTT. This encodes CASKVWASGGPDTQYF.

The CDR3 nucleotides are TGCAGTGCGAGGCGGGGGAATACGCAGTATTTT. Translating gives CSARRGNTQYF. The rearrangement joins TRBV20-1 to TRBJ2-3, with 7 nucleotides matching TRBD2. Trimming cost V 6 bases and J 7 bases; bases outside gene matches: 4. Germline V gene sequence: CDR1 DFQATT, CDR2 SNEGSKA (reference sequence). The CDR3 is made up of 11 amino acids.

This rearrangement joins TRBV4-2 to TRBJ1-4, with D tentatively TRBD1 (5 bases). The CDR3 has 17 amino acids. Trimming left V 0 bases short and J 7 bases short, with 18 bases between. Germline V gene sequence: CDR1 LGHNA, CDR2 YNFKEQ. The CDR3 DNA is TGTGCCAGCAGCCAAGAAAAGGGCCAAGGGGAACTTGAAAAACTGTTTTTT. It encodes CASSQEKGQGELEKLFF.

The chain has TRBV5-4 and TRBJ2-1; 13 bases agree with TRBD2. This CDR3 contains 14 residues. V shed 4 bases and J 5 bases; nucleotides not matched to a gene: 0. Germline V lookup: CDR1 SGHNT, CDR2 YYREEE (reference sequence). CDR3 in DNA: TGTGCCAGCAGCGGGACTAGCGGGAACAATGAGCAGTTCTTC. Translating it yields CASSGTSGNNEQFF.

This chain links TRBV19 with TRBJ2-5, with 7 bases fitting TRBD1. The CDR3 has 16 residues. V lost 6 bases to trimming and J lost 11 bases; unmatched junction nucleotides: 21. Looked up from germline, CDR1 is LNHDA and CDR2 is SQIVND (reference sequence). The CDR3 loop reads CASSIRRDSGLVGQYF. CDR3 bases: TGTGCCAGTAGCATTCGAAGGGACAGCGGACTGGTAGGACAGTACTTC.

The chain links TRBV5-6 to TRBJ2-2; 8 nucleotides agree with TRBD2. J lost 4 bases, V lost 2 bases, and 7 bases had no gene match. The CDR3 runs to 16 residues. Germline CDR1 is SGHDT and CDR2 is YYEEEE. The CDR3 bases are TGTGCCAGCAGCTTCCTATGGACTAGCCCCACCGGGGAGCTGTTTTTT. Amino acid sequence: CASSFLWTSPTGELFF.

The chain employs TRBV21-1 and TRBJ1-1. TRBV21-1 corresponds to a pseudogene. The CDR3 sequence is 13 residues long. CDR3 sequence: CASSKFPLPEAFF. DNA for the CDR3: TGTGCCAGCAGCAAATTTCCTCTCCCGGAAGCTTTCTTT.

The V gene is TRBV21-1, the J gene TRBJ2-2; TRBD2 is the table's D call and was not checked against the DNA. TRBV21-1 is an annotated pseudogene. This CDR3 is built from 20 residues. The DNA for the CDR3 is TGTGCCAGCAGCAAAGTAAGTAGTAAGCGGGGGGCAACGAACACCGGGGAGCTGTTTTTT. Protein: CASSKVSSKRGATNTGELFF.